These 23 T cell receptor beta chains share one sample of origin, sequenced in a study of T-cell memory formation after mild COVID-19. MiXCR, run by TCRdb on the 5' RACE reads, gives a single entry per CDR3 protein. The sample lists 550,000 to 700,000 distinct CDR3 sequences; 15% to 20% were seen once. The sample taken for sequencing was PBMCs or a T cell subset sorted from them (not recorded which). Receptors originate from an adult woman who had mild COVID-19 (a few samples of this study predate the infection). Cell type and time point are not known.

The chain employs TRBV5-4 and TRBJ2-1; D unresolved. Germline-derived CDR1 and CDR2 are SGHNT and YYREEE (reference sequence). V lost 0 bases and J 9 bases, leaving 13 bases between the germline ends. The CDR3 loop spans 14 amino acids. In DNA, the CDR3 is TGTGCCAGCAGCTTGGCTAGGACGGTAGGTGAGCAGTTCTTC. Translation gives CASSLARTVGEQFF.

This clonotype was observed a few times. V usage is TRBV5-6 and J usage is TRBJ2-4, with TRBD2 matching 8 bases. After removal of 4 bases from V and 1 base from J, the junction contained 7 bases not matched to a gene. Germline V gives CDR1 SGHDT, CDR2 YYEEEE. The CDR3 totals 16 residues. CDR3 in amino acids: CASSAQLADAKNIQYF. The DNA for the CDR3 is TGTGCCAGCAGCGCGCAACTAGCGGACGCCAAAAACATTCAGTACTTC.

The V and J genes are TRBV6-2 or TRBV6-3 and TRBJ2-7; perhaps TRBD2 as D (6 bases). V was clipped by 0 bases and J by 2 bases, with 20 bases between them. This CDR3 spans 18 amino acids. CDR1 is MNHEY, CDR2 SVGEGT, per germline. The DNA of the CDR3 is TGTGCCAGCAGTTACTCGCCGGGAGAGGAGGCCGGACCCTACGAGCAGTACTTC. Its translation is CASSYSPGEEAGPYEQYF.

This clonotype was counted between two and nine times. This chain connects TRBV4-3 to TRBJ2-7; 9 bases are a match to TRBD1. Germline-derived CDR1 and CDR2 are LGHNA and YSLEER. The junction had 11 bases not matched to a gene; V was cut back by 2 bases and J by 0 bases. This CDR3 is built from 18 residues. CDR3 sequence reads: CASSQRVFLGQGSYEQYF. The DNA of the CDR3 is TGCGCCAGCAGCCAAAGGGTCTTTTTGGGACAGGGCTCCTACGAGCAGTACTTC.

This clonotype was recorded a few times. The V call is TRBV5-1, the J call TRBJ1-2; 9 nucleotides agree with TRBD1. In germline, CDR1 is SGHRS, CDR2 YFSETQ. The CDR3 loop spans 16 amino acids. Trimming took 4 bases from V and 3 from J; bases not matched to a gene: 10. The CDR3 sequence: CASSPGQGGDHYGYTF. CDR3 in DNA: TGCGCCAGCAGCCCGGGACAGGGAGGCGATCACTATGGCTACACCTTC.

The chain has TRBV7-2 and TRBJ1-5; 10 bases fit TRBD1. The CDR3 consists of 17 residues. CDR1 SGHTA and CDR2 FQGNSA come from the germline V gene. The J segment lost 0 bases and the V segment lost 6 bases, leaving 8 bases of the junction unmatched. The CDR3 sequence is CASSSGTGAYSNQPQHF. In nucleotides, the CDR3 is TGTGCCAGCAGTTCCGGGACAGGGGCATATAGCAATCAGCCCCAGCATTTT.

J is TRBJ2-1 and V is TRBV7-9; D gene unclear. V lost 7 bases, J lost 5 bases, and 18 bases lay in between. CDR1 and CDR2 from the germline V gene are SEHNR and FQNEAQ (reference sequence). This CDR3 contains 15 residues. DNA for the CDR3: TGTGCCAGCACCTCCTCCCGCCGGGCTAACAATGAGCAGTTCTTC. As protein: CASTSSRRANNEQFF.

The chain links TRBV10-3 to TRBJ2-7; TRBD2 is a possible D gene (5 bases). The CDR3 has 11 amino acids. Germline CDR1 reads ENHRY; CDR2 reads SYGVKD. Trimming cost V 8 bases and J 4 bases, with 9 bases left between them. Here the CDR3 DNA reads TGTGCCATCGCCCGGACTTACGAGCAGTACTTC. Translation: CAIARTYEQYF.

The chain is built from TRBV7-6 and TRBJ2-1; D is possibly TRBD2 (6 bases). The CDR3 loop spans 15 amino acids. Germline values: CDR1 SGHVS, CDR2 FNYEAQ. V was clipped by 6 bases and J by 7 bases, with 19 bases between them. The CDR3 protein is CASRPGRGRKNEQFF. CDR3 nucleotide sequence: TGTGCCAGCAGGCCGGGGCGGGGCCGCAAAAATGAGCAGTTCTTC.

There are many counts of this clonotype. The chain has TRBV5-1 and TRBJ2-2; D is perhaps TRBD1 or TRBD2 (5 bases each). The CDR3 is made up of 14 amino acids. The V gene's germline CDR1 is SGHRS and CDR2 YFSETQ. V lost 5 bases and J lost 5, with 13 bases in between. This chain's CDR3 is CASSPQGETGELFF. The CDR3 nucleotides are TGCGCCAGCAGTCCTCAAGGGGAGACCGGGGAGCTGTTTTTT.

This clonotype occurred a few times. The chain couples TRBV7-7 to TRBJ2-3; 11 bases line up with TRBD1. Unmatched junction bases numbered 8, after V lost 11 bases and J lost 4 bases. The CDR3 is 14 amino acids. Looked up from germline, CDR1 is SSHAT and CDR2 is FNYEAQ (reference sequence). Here the CDR3 reads CACARGQGADTQYF. The CDR3 nucleotides read TGTGCCTGCGCTCGGGGACAGGGGGCAGATACGCAGTATTTT. Full variable domain (missing parts from reference TRBV7-7 and TRBJ2-3): GAGVSQSPRYKVTKRGQDVTLRCDPISSHATLYWYQQALGQGPEFLTYFNYEAQPDKSGLPSDRFSAERPEGSISTLTIQRTEQRDSAMYRCACARGQGADTQYFGPGTRLTVL.

Ten or more counts support this clonotype. The chain joins TRBV27 to TRBJ2-7; the D call may be TRBD1 or TRBD2 (5 bases each). Germline V CDR1 and CDR2: MNHEY, SMNVEV (reference sequence). V was pared by 5 bases and J by 3 bases, with 23 bases between. The CDR3 covers 17 residues. This chain's CDR3 is CASSRAGRGIVGYEQYF. The CDR3 DNA is TGTGCCAGCAGTAGGGCAGGGAGAGGTATCGTGGGCTACGAGCAGTACTTC.

There are a few counts of this clonotype. The chain has TRBV12-3 or TRBV12-4 and TRBJ2-2; maybe TRBD2 (5 bases). This CDR3 region has 15 residues. Trimming left V 3 bases short and J 0 bases short, with 8 bases between. CDR3 loop: CASSFGESNTGELFF. DNA for the CDR3: TGTGCCAGCAGTTTCGGGGAATCGAACACCGGGGAGCTGTTTTTT.

This chain links TRBV25-1 with TRBJ1-1; the D is unclear. Per the germline V gene, CDR1 is MGHDK and CDR2 is SYGVNS. There are 12 residues in the CDR3. V lost 5 bases to trimming and J lost 8 bases, with 12 bases between them. The DNA of the CDR3 is TGTGCCAGCAGTTATGGGAATTCGGAAGCTTTCTTT. It is translated as CASSYGNSEAFF.

This chain connects TRBV18 to TRBJ2-3, with D possibly being TRBD1 or TRBD2 (5 bases each). Trimming removed 2 bases from V and 3 bases from J, with 12 bases in between. The CDR3 consists of 15 residues. Per the germline V gene, CDR1 is KGHSH and CDR2 is LQKENI. The CDR3 loop reads CASSPVQGGTDTQYF. The CDR3 DNA sequence: TGTGCCAGCTCACCAGTCCAGGGCGGGACAGATACGCAGTATTTT.

The CDR3 sequence: CASQKRPGTYNEQFF. The CDR3 DNA reads TGTGCCAGCCAGAAGCGGCCAGGTACCTACAATGAGCAGTTCTTC. The gene calls are TRBV2 and TRBJ2-1; maybe TRBD2 (5 bases). CDR1 SNHLY and CDR2 FYNNEI come from the germline V gene. The V end was cut by 8 bases, the J end by 2 bases, with 16 bases between. The CDR3 runs to 15 residues.

This clonotype was seen a handful of times. The chain carries TRBV12-3 or TRBV12-4 and TRBJ2-1, with 10 bases matching TRBD2. CDR3 size: 13 residues. V lost 6 bases to trimming and J lost 9 bases; unmatched junction nucleotides: 5. The CDR3 sequence: CASSLSGRAEQFF. In nucleotides, the CDR3 is TGTGCCAGCAGCCTGAGCGGGAGGGCTGAGCAGTTCTTC.

The table lists this clonotype with a few counts. The chain recombines TRBV20-1 with TRBJ2-6, with D perhaps matching TRBD1 (5 bases). Trimming took 1 base from V and 0 from J, leaving 10 bases between them. Germline V gene sequence: CDR1 DFQATT, CDR2 SNEGSKA (reference sequence). CDR3 size: 16 residues. CDR3 amino acids: CSARGSTGSGANVLTF. CDR3 nucleotide sequence: TGCAGTGCTAGAGGGTCCACAGGCTCTGGGGCCAACGTCCTGACTTTC.

The gene calls are TRBV12-3 or TRBV12-4 and TRBJ2-4, with D maybe TRBD1 (6 bases). Trimming removed 5 bases at V and 0 bases at J, with 14 bases between. The CDR3 loop spans 16 amino acids. CDR3 amino acids: CASSPGTPLAKNIQYF. As DNA, the CDR3 is TGTGCCAGCAGTCCTGGGACACCACTAGCCAAAAACATTCAGTACTTC.

The sample holds a few counts of this clonotype. The chain has TRBV20-1 and TRBJ2-1, with TRBD2 identical over 10 bases. After removal of 4 bases from V and 4 bases from J, the junction contained 7 bases not matched to a gene. Germline V gives CDR1 DFQATT, CDR2 SNEGSKA (reference sequence). The CDR3 extends over 15 amino acids. In DNA form, the CDR3 reads TGCAGTGCTAATCCAAGCGGGGGGGCATACAATGAGCAGTTCTTC. Translated, it gives CSANPSGGAYNEQFF.

This clonotype has more than one count but fewer than ten. The rearrangement joins TRBV24-1 to TRBJ1-1; D gene uncertain. This CDR3 has 12 residues. V was cut by 4 bases and J by 1 base, with 3 bases left in between. Germline CDR1 is KGHDR and CDR2 is SFDVKD. CDR3 coding DNA: TGTGCCACCAGTGACTCGAACACTGAAGCTTTCTTT. This gives the protein CATSDSNTEAFF.

This clonotype occurred a few times. V gene TRBV12-3 or TRBV12-4 combines with J gene TRBJ2-3; unclear D gene. The CDR3 sequence is 16 residues long. V lost 1 base and J 2 bases, leaving 13 bases between the germline ends. The CDR3 sequence: CASSLVDPHLTDTQYF. The CDR3 DNA is TGTGCCAGCAGTTTAGTCGACCCACACCTCACAGATACGCAGTATTTT.

This clonotype has a count of ten or more. The V and J genes are TRBV12-3 or TRBV12-4 and TRBJ2-5; TRBD1 or TRBD2 may be the D gene (5 bases each). Trimming shortened V by 4 bases and J by 5 bases, and 17 bases separated the two germline ends. The CDR3 has 15 residues. The CDR3 protein is CASSSGTPGVETQYF. The CDR3 coding sequence is TGTGCCAGCAGTTCCGGGACCCCGGGCGTGGAGACCCAGTACTTC.